Listed below are T cell receptor beta chains from one sample, sequenced in a study of blood T cell repertoires in COVID-19. Profiled with immunoSEQ multiplex PCR; TCRdb holds only in-frame clones, not every one. The table has about 130,000 clones, approximately 81% seen once. Input material: peripheral blood. Receptor source: a man in his sixties with acute or convalescent COVID-19. CDR3s include the opening cysteine and the closing phenylalanine or tryptophan. The D gene is left open where the match is weak. Clone size appears in some rows only: once, few, many, or a class for an expanded clone.

J: TRBJ1-5
size: .
D: .
V: TRBV30
CDR3: CAWQSGGRNQPQHF
DNA: TGTGCCTGGCAAAGCGGGGGTCGGAATCAGCCCCAGCATTTT

J: TRBJ2-1
size: .
D: TRBD2
V: TRBV7-9
CDR3: CASSDPSGSSYNEQFF
DNA: TGTGCCAGCAGTGACCCTAGCGGGAGCTCCTACAATGAGCAGTTCTTC

J: TRBJ2-3
size: .
D: .
V: TRBV27
CDR3: CASRIQGSGDTQYF
DNA: TGTGCCAGCAGAATACAGGGTTCAGGGGATACGCAGTATTTT

J: TRBJ1-4
size: .
D: TRBD1
V: TRBV19
CDR3: CASGRDRGEKLFF
DNA: TGTGCCAGCGGGAGGGACAGGGGAGAAAAACTGTTTTTT

J: TRBJ1-4
size: once
D: TRBD1
V: TRBV27
CDR3: CASGTDRVNEKLFF
DNA: TGTGCCAGCGGAACGGACAGGGTAAATGAAAAACTGTTTTTT

J: TRBJ1-6
size: once
D: .
V: TRBV7-3
CDR3: CASSSSPGGSPLHF
DNA: TGTGCCAGCAGCTCTTCTCCCGGAGGTTCACCCCTCCACTTT

J: TRBJ1-1
size: once
D: TRBD1
V: TRBV10-3
CDR3: CAISRGPNTEAFF
DNA: TGTGCCATCTCAAGGGGGCCGAACACTGAAGCTTTCTTT

J: TRBJ1-2
size: once
D: .
V: TRBV30
CDR3: CATDRKHGYTF
DNA: TGTGCCACTGACAGAAAACATGGCTACACCTTC

J: TRBJ1-5
size: .
D: TRBD1
V: TRBV19
CDR3: CASIARGQAGGGNSNQPQHF
DNA: TGTGCCAGTATTGCTCGCGGACAGGCAGGGGGTGGAAATAGCAATCAGCCCCAGCATTTT

J: TRBJ1-2
size: .
D: TRBD1
V: TRBV5-1
CDR3: CASSSQTGGKLYGYTF
DNA: TGCGCCAGCAGCTCACAGACAGGGGGAAAATTATATGGCTACACCTTC

J: TRBJ2-3
size: .
D: TRBD2
V: TRBV2
CDR3: CASRRLAGGPDTQYF
DNA: TGTGCCAGCAGGAGACTAGCGGGGGGCCCGGATACGCAGTATTTT

J: TRBJ1-2
size: .
D: TRBD1
V: TRBV10-3
CDR3: CAISEQGSNGYTF
DNA: TGTGCCATCAGCGAACAGGGGTCGAATGGCTACACCTTC

J: TRBJ2-3
size: once
D: TRBD1
V: TRBV7-9
CDR3: CASSLWTGKTDTQYF
DNA: TGTGCCAGCAGCTTATGGACAGGGAAGACAGATACGCAGTATTTT

J: TRBJ1-2
size: .
D: .
V: TRBV7-9
CDR3: CASRQDSVRYGYTF
DNA: TGTGCCAGCAGACAGGACAGCGTCCGCTATGGCTACACCTTC

J: TRBJ1-2
size: .
D: .
V: TRBV28
CDR3: CASRPSLSSGGYTF
DNA: TGTGCCAGCAGACCCTCATTAAGTTCGGGTGGCTACACCTTC

J: TRBJ2-3
size: .
D: .
V: TRBV3-1/TRBV3-2
CDR3: CASRGMDEGDTDTQYF
DNA: TGTGCCAGCAGAGGAATGGACGAGGGGGACACAGATACGCAGTATTTT

J: TRBJ2-3
size: .
D: TRBD2
V: TRBV24-1
CDR3: CATSDPSGSPSSTDTQYF
DNA: TGTGCCACCAGTGATCCTAGCGGGAGCCCCTCTTCCACAGATACGCAGTATTTT

J: TRBJ2-5
size: .
D: .
V: TRBV19
CDR3: CASSIGGPRETQYF
DNA: TGTGCCAGTAGTATAGGCGGCCCTCGAGAGACCCAGTACTTC

J: TRBJ1-1
size: .
D: .
V: TRBV21-1
CDR3: CASSRGDRGRCTEAFF
DNA: TGTGCCAGCAGCAGGGGGGACAGGGGGCGATGCACTGAAGCTTTCTTT

J: TRBJ1-1
size: few
D: .
V: TRBV29-1
CDR3: CSVREMALTEAFF
DNA: TGCAGCGTCAGGGAAATGGCTTTGACTGAAGCTTTCTTT

J: TRBJ2-7
size: .
D: .
V: TRBV28
CDR3: CASSLSAGSYEQYF
DNA: TGTGCCAGCAGTTTAAGCGCGGGCTCCTACGAGCAGTACTTC

J: TRBJ2-7
size: .
D: .
V: TRBV12-3/TRBV12-4
CDR3: CASSLFGNYEQYF
DNA: TGTGCCAGCAGTTTGTTCGGGAACTACGAGCAGTACTTC

J: TRBJ2-2
size: .
D: .
V: TRBV7-8
CDR3: CASSQGQSHTGELFF
DNA: TGTGCCAGCAGTCAAGGACAATCGCACACCGGGGAGCTGTTTTTT

J: TRBJ2-3
size: .
D: TRBD2
V: TRBV7-8
CDR3: CASSYGRTSGDTQYF
DNA: TGTGCCAGCAGCTACGGTCGGACTAGCGGAGATACGCAGTATTTT

J: TRBJ1-5
size: .
D: .
V: TRBV14
CDR3: CASSPVNSNQPQHF
DNA: TGTGCCAGCAGCCCGGTAAATAGCAATCAGCCCCAGCATTTT

J: TRBJ1-2
size: .
D: TRBD1
V: TRBV10-3
CDR3: CAISGSTGGTYGYTF
DNA: TGTGCCATCAGTGGATCTACAGGGGGCACATATGGCTACACCTTC

J: TRBJ2-2
size: .
D: TRBD2
V: TRBV9
CDR3: CASSVGLAGVGAGELFF
DNA: TGTGCCAGCAGCGTAGGGCTAGCGGGAGTGGGAGCCGGGGAGCTGTTTTTT

J: TRBJ1-6
size: once
D: TRBD1
V: TRBV16
CDR3: CASSQFGDRAEAPLHF
DNA: TGTGCCAGCAGCCAATTCGGGGACAGGGCCGAGGCACCCCTCCACTTT

J: TRBJ1-4
size: many
D: .
V: TRBV9
CDR3: CASSGGRGNEKLFF
DNA: TGTGCCAGCAGCGGGGGCAGGGGTAATGAAAAACTGTTTTTT

J: TRBJ2-1
size: .
D: .
V: TRBV7-9
CDR3: CASSFLLALTYNEQFF
DNA: TGTGCCAGCAGCTTCTTGCTAGCCCTAACCTACAATGAGCAGTTCTTC

J: TRBJ1-2
size: .
D: .
V: TRBV24-1
CDR3: CATGDDSSYGYTF
DNA: TGTGCCACTGGAGACGACTCTAGCTATGGCTACACCTTC

J: TRBJ1-2
size: .
D: .
V: TRBV12-3/TRBV12-4
CDR3: CASRARGGYTF
DNA: TGTGCCAGCAGGGCCCGGGGAGGCTACACCTTC

J: TRBJ1-1
size: .
D: .
V: TRBV5-1
CDR3: CASSLTSDGATEAFF
DNA: TGCGCCAGCAGCTTGACATCAGATGGGGCCACTGAAGCTTTCTTT

J: TRBJ1-1
size: .
D: .
V: TRBV19
CDR3: CASSIARATEAFF
DNA: TGTGCCAGTAGTATTGCGAGGGCCACTGAAGCTTTCTTT

J: TRBJ2-5
size: once
D: .
V: TRBV6-5
CDR3: CASSRSGLRGETQYF
DNA: TGTGCCAGCAGCCGCTCGGGTCTAAGGGGAGAGACCCAGTACTTC

J: TRBJ2-7
size: .
D: .
V: TRBV6-1
CDR3: CASSEVGQGNEQYF
DNA: TGTGCCAGCAGTGAAGTGGGACAAGGCAACGAGCAGTACTTC

J: TRBJ1-4
size: few
D: TRBD1
V: TRBV3-1/TRBV3-2
CDR3: CASSRRQGPSTNEKLFF
DNA: TGTGCCAGCAGCCGACGACAGGGACCCTCAACTAATGAAAAACTGTTTTTT

J: TRBJ2-4
size: .
D: .
V: TRBV27
CDR3: CASSARRFLAKNIQYF
DNA: TGTGCCAGCAGTGCGAGGAGGTTTCTAGCCAAAAACATTCAGTACTTC

J: TRBJ2-5
size: .
D: .
V: TRBV24-1
CDR3: CATRWSVGGPQYF
DNA: TGTGCCACCAGATGGTCCGTCGGGGGGCCCCAGTACTTC

J: TRBJ1-3
size: .
D: TRBD1
V: TRBV7-6
CDR3: CASGSGTGFSGNTIYF
DNA: TGTGCCAGCGGGTCGGGGACAGGTTTCTCTGGAAACACCATATATTTT

J: TRBJ2-3
size: .
D: .
V: TRBV24-1
CDR3: CATSDGGAITDTQYF
DNA: TGTGCCACCAGTGATGGGGGGGCAATCACAGATACGCAGTATTTT